This T cell receptor beta chain comes out of a study of blood T cell repertoires in COVID-19. Study-level background: The United States, Italy and Spain were the sources of the acute and convalescent COVID-19 samples.

This table comes from immunoSEQ multiplex PCR, and its TCRdb copy is limited to in-frame clones, with some not included. The data contain about 150,000 clones, more than 85% of them seen just once; the ten biggest clones take up about 2.5%. Germline V gene sequence: CDR1 MNHNS, CDR2 SASEGT. Trimming cost V 2 bases and J 10 bases, with 14 bases left between them. The CDR3 loop spans 13 amino acids. This TCR derives from a woman aged 65 to 85 with acute or convalescent COVID-19. The specimen sequenced was peripheral blood. V usage is TRBV6-1 and J usage is TRBJ2-5, with D unresolved. The CDR3 sequence: CASSERSDLGQYF. The CDR3 coding sequence is TGTGCCAGCAGTGAAAGGAGTGACTTAGGCCAGTACTTC.